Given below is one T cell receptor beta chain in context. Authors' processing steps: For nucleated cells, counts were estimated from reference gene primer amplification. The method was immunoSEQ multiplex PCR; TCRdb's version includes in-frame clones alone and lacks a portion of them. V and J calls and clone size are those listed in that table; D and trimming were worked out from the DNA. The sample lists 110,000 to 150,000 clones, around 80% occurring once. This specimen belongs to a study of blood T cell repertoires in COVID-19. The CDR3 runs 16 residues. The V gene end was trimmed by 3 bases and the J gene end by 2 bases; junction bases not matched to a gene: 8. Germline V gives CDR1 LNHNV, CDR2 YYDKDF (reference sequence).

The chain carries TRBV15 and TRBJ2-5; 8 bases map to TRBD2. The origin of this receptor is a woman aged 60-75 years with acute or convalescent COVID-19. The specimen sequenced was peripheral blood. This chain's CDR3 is CATSRGRGGRQETQYF. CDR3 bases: TGTGCCACCAGCAGGGGCCGGGGGGGTCGGCAAGAGACCCAGTACTTC. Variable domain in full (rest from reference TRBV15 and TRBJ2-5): DAMVIQNPRYQVTQFGKPVTLSCSQTLNHNVMYWYQQKSSQAPKLLFHYYDKDFNNEADTPDNFQSRRPNTSFCFLDIRSPGLGDTAMYLCATSRGRGGRQETQYFGPGTRLLVL.